These T cell receptor beta chains were read from a single sample in a study of naive and memory T cell subsets. A single record per CDR3 protein comes from TCRdb applying MiXCR to the UMI-ligation and nested PCR reads. The table records approximately 82,000 distinct CDR3 sequences, about 6.5% of them present only once. The sample taken for sequencing was central memory CD4+ T cells from blood. These receptors all stem from a human donor in good health. The CDR3 runs from the conserved cysteine through the conserved F or W. A D gene is named only where the DNA matches it firmly. A row's size may be missing; if present it is once, few, many or a size class.

TGTGCCAGCGGAGATACGCAGTATTTT,CASGDTQYF,TRBJ2-3,TRBV6-2/TRBV6-3,many,NA
TGTGCCACCAGTGATTTGCGACAGGGGTATGGCTACACCTTC,CATSDLRQGYGYTF,TRBJ1-2,TRBV24-1,few,TRBD1
TGTGCAATGCGGGGGACGGCTAACTATGGCTACACCTTC,CAMRGTANYGYTF,TRBJ1-2,TRBV7-9,many,NA
TGTGCCAGCAAAGCGGGTAGCTACGAGCAGTACTTC,CASKAGSYEQYF,TRBJ2-7,TRBV2,many,NA
TGTGCCAGCAGCATGCGGGACCCCAAAGAGACCCAGTACTTC,CASSMRDPKETQYF,TRBJ2-5,TRBV11-2,NA,NA
TGTGCCAGCAGCTTATACGTCGGCACAGATACGCAGTATTTT,CASSLYVGTDTQYF,TRBJ2-3,TRBV7-2,many,NA
TGTGCCAGCAGGGAGGTCGGGTGGGGTGAGCAGTTCTTC,CASREVGWGEQFF,TRBJ2-1,TRBV6-2/TRBV6-3,many,NA
TGTGCCAGCAGCTCAAGCGCCGGCGTTCGTGAGCAGTTCTTC,CASSSSAGVREQFF,TRBJ2-1,TRBV7-3,NA,NA
TGTGCCAGCAGCTCCGGCAGCCTAAATCAGCCCCAGCATTTT,CASSSGSLNQPQHF,TRBJ1-5,TRBV5-6,NA,NA
TGTGCCAGCAGCCGGACTAGCGGGGTATATGAGCAGTTCTTC,CASSRTSGVYEQFF,TRBJ2-1,TRBV3-1,many,TRBD2
TGTGCCAGCAGTTATAGCGGGGCCTCCTACAATGAGCAGTTCTTC,CASSYSGASYNEQFF,TRBJ2-1,TRBV12-3/TRBV12-4,NA,TRBD2
TGTGCCAGCAGCTTCGGGACACCAAACACTGAAGCTTTCTTT,CASSFGTPNTEAFF,TRBJ1-1,TRBV7-2,many,NA
TGCAGTGCTAGAGAGGGACTAGCGGCACACTACGAGCAGTACTTC,CSAREGLAAHYEQYF,TRBJ2-7,TRBV20-1,few,TRBD2
TGTGCCAGCTCACCACCGGCAGGGCCTGGAAACACCATATATTTT,CASSPPAGPGNTIYF,TRBJ1-3,TRBV18,many,NA
TGTGCCAGCAGCGGAGGGGGTCTGAATTCACCCCTCCACTTT,CASSGGGLNSPLHF,TRBJ1-6,TRBV9,many,NA
TGTGCCAGCACACGCAGGGGGGGTAACACCGGGGAGCTGTTTTTT,CASTRRGGNTGELFF,TRBJ2-2,TRBV28,NA,NA
TGCAGTGCTAGATTCGGCGGGAGAGGGGCGTACGAGCAGTACTTC,CSARFGGRGAYEQYF,TRBJ2-7,TRBV20-1,many,TRBD2
TGTGCCAGCAGCTTATCGTATGGGGGAGGCACTGAAGCTTTCTTT,CASSLSYGGGTEAFF,TRBJ1-1,TRBV7-2,many,NA